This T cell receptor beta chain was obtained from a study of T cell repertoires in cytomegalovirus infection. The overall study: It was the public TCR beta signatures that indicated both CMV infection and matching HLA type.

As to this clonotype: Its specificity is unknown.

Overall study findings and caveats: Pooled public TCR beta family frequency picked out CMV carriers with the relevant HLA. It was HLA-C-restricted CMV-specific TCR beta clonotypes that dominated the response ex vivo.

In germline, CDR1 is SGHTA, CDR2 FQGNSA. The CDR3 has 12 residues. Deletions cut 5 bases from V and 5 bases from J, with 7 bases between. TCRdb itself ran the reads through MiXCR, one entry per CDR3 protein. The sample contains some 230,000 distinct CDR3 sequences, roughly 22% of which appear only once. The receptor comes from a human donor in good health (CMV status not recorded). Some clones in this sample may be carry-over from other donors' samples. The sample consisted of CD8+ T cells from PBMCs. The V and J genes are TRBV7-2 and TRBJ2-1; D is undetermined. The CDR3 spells CASSANNNEQFF. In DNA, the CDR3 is TGTGCCAGCAGCGCAAATAACAATGAGCAGTTCTTC.